Listed here are 24 T cell receptor beta chains from one sample, sequenced in a study of breast tumors, draining lymph nodes, adjacent tissues. TCRdb passed the multiplex PCR reads through MiXCR, listing each CDR3 protein once. The sample yields some 100,000 distinct CDR3 sequences, 21% seen once. Axillary draining lymph nodes of breast cancer patients supplied the node samples. The material sequenced was axillary lymph node tissue. Receptor source: a female donor with breast cancer. Some clones in this sample may be carry-over from other donors' samples.

This clonotype showed up just a few times. A clone one base away is much larger, so this may be a read error. The chain joins TRBV5-5 to TRBJ2-7; D tentatively reads TRBD1 or TRBD2 (5 bases each). The V end lost 7 bases, the J end lost 9 bases, and 23 bases lay between the germline ends. CDR1 is SGHKS, CDR2 YYEKEE, per germline (reference sequence). The CDR3 is made up of 14 amino acids. CDR3 protein: CASGGDSGRHGQYF. In nucleotides, the CDR3 is TGTGCCAGCGGTGGAGACAGCGGCCGCCACGGGCAGTACTTC.

The sample holds a few counts of this clonotype. This chain uses TRBV6-7 with TRBJ2-4; 7 bases align to TRBD1. TRBV6-7 is placed among ORFs of uncertain function. There are 17 residues in the CDR3. The ends lost 3 bases at V and 0 bases at J; junction bases unmatched: 8. CDR3 region: CASSYSGTDLAKNIQYF. The CDR3 nucleotides read TGTGCCAGCAGTTATTCCGGGACAGACCTAGCCAAAAACATTCAGTACTTC.

This clonotype came up a few times. The chain is built from TRBV28 and TRBJ1-4, with D possibly being TRBD1 (5 bases). The CDR3 runs 16 residues. CDR1 is MDHEN and CDR2 is SYDVKM in the germline V gene. The V gene lost 3 bases and the J gene lost 2 bases, with 13 bases spanning the gap. CDR3: CASSFGGLGTNEKLFF. The CDR3 region has the DNA TGTGCCAGCAGTTTCGGGGGTTTAGGCACTAATGAAAAACTGTTTTTT. The full variable domain, its missing parts supplied by reference TRBV28 and TRBJ1-4, is DVKVTQSSRYLVKRTGEKVFLECVQDMDHENMFWYRQDPGLGLRLIYFSYDVKMKEKGDIPEGYSVSREKKERFSLILESASTNQTSMYLCASSFGGLGTNEKLFFGSGTQLSVL.

This clonotype was counted ten times or more. V is TRBV6-5 and J is TRBJ1-2; D might be TRBD1 (5 bases). Trimming removed 6 bases at V and 8 bases at J, with 16 bases between. Germline V gene sequence: CDR1 MNHEY, CDR2 SVGAGI. The CDR3 is 13 amino acids. CDR3 amino acids: CASRPDNRGGYTF. CDR3 in DNA: TGTGCCAGCAGGCCTGATAACCGGGGCGGCTACACCTTC.

The chain couples TRBV7-2 to TRBJ2-1; TRBD2 is a possible D gene (6 bases). This CDR3 has 13 residues. Trimming removed 5 bases from V and 6 bases from J, with 11 bases in between. Germline CDR1 SGHTA, CDR2 FQGNSA. This chain's CDR3 is CASSLTSFNEQFF. The CDR3 coding sequence is TGTGCCAGCAGCCTGACTAGTTTCAATGAGCAGTTCTTC.

For this clonotype: This sequence may be a read error, since a much larger clone differs from it by one base. V usage is TRBV12-5 and J usage is TRBJ2-1; D unclear. CDR1 and CDR2 from the germline V gene are LGHNT and FRNRAP. V was cut by 1 base and J by 2 bases, with 6 bases left in between. This CDR3 comprises 14 residues. Here the CDR3 reads CASGLESTYNEQFF. The CDR3 DNA sequence: TGTGCTAGTGGTTTGGAGAGTACCTACAATGAGCAGTTCTTC.

This clonotype was detected many times. The chain is built from TRBV9 and TRBJ2-2; D is uncertain. The CDR3 has 15 residues. V dropped 0 bases and J dropped 8 bases, with 14 bases sitting between them. Germline V gives CDR1 SGDLS, CDR2 YYNGEE. DNA of the CDR3: TGTGCCAGCAGCGTAGGCCCCCACGGCGGAGGGGAGCTGTTTTTT. This gives the protein CASSVGPHGGGELFF.

The chain employs TRBV6-6 and TRBJ2-1; TRBD2 matches at 9 bases. Trimming cost V 5 bases and J 6 bases; bases outside gene matches: 5. This CDR3 spans 14 amino acids. CDR1 and CDR2 from the germline V gene are MNHNY and SVGAGI (reference sequence). CDR3 coding DNA: TGTGCCAGCAGTAGGACTAGCGCAAGCAATGAGCAGTTCTTC. Residues: CASSRTSASNEQFF.

For this clonotype: Possible read error: a much larger clone is one base away. This chain uses TRBV6-1 with TRBJ1-5, with D maybe TRBD1 (6 bases). The V gene's germline CDR1 is MNHNS and CDR2 SASEGT. This CDR3 comprises 16 residues. CDR3 sequence (DNA): TGTGCCGGCAGTGAATCTCGGGGCAGGGGCCATCAGCCCCAGCATTTT. It codes for CAGSESRGRGHQPQHF.

This clonotype came up many times. The chain uses TRBV9 and TRBJ2-1, with D possibly TRBD1 on 6 matching bases. The CDR3 sequence is 13 residues long. Germline CDR1 and CDR2: SGDLS and YYNGEE. V was clipped by 3 bases and J by 5 bases, with 9 bases between them. The CDR3 nucleotides are TGTGCCAGCAGCGGTACAGGGAACAATGAGCAGTTCTTC. Residues: CASSGTGNNEQFF.

This clonotype was seen at least ten times. This rearrangement joins TRBV6-1 to TRBJ1-2, with a tentative D call TRBD1 (6 bases). V lost 6 bases and J lost 10, with 18 bases in between. Germline CDR1 is MNHNS and CDR2 is SASEGT. The CDR3 is 13 amino acids. For the CDR3, the DNA is TGTGCCAGCAGGCCCGGGGGCCCCCCGGACTACACCTTC. Translated: CASRPGGPPDYTF.

This clonotype has only a few counts. V and J are TRBV9 and TRBJ2-1, with 10 bases fitting TRBD2. CDR3 length equals 15 residues. Germline-derived CDR1 and CDR2 are SGDLS and YYNGEE. Losses at the gene ends were 1 base for V and 7 bases for J; bases not matched to a gene: 5. CDR3 DNA sequence: TGTGCCAGCAGCGTACGCAGCGGGGGGGCAAATGAGCAGTTCTTC. Residues: CASSVRSGGANEQFF.

The rearrangement links TRBV9 to TRBJ2-7; D call uncertain. This CDR3 comprises 13 residues. V lost 1 base to trimming and J lost 5 bases, with 10 bases between them. Germline V gene lookup returns CDR1 SGDLS and CDR2 YYNGEE. The CDR3 region has the DNA TGTGCCAGCAGCGTAAGTCTACAAGACGAGCAGTACTTC. Amino acid sequence: CASSVSLQDEQYF.

A note on this clonotype: Given a much more abundant clone one base away, this may be a read error. The rearrangement uses TRBV30 and TRBJ2-7; D remains ambiguous. The CDR3 length is 13 residues. Germline loops: CDR1 GTSNPN, CDR2 SVGIG (reference sequence). CDR3: CAWSRSRSYGQYF. In DNA form, the CDR3 reads TGTGCCTGGAGTCGCAGCCGCTCCTACGGGCAGTACTTC. Variable domain in full (rest from reference TRBV30 and TRBJ2-7): SQTIHQWPATLVQPVGSPLSLECTVEGTSNPNLYWYRQAAGRGLQLLFYSVGIGQISSEVPQNLSASRPQDRQFILSSKKLLLSDSGFYLCAWSRSRSYGQYFGPGTRLTVT.

This clonotype was seen a few times. J is TRBJ2-2 and V is TRBV6-4; 7 bases map to TRBD1. The CDR3 extends over 14 amino acids. Looked up from germline, CDR1 is MRHNA and CDR2 is SNTAGT. Trimming took 6 bases from V and 4 from J; bases not matched to a gene: 5. The CDR3 is CASRQGMSTGELFF. The CDR3 DNA reads as TGTGCCAGCAGACAGGGGATGAGCACCGGGGAGCTGTTTTTT.

The sample holds a few counts of this clonotype. The chain is built from TRBV27 and TRBJ2-3; no definite D call. Germline V gene data show CDR1 as MNHEY and CDR2 as SMNVEV (reference sequence). V was clipped by 6 bases and J by 1 base, with 11 bases between them. The CDR3 contains 14 residues. The CDR3 sequence is CASRLGSRTDTQYF. The CDR3 DNA follows: TGTGCCAGCAGATTGGGGTCACGCACAGATACGCAGTATTTT.

This clonotype was counted many times. The chain joins TRBV7-2 to TRBJ2-2; 7 positions agree with TRBD2. V lost 8 bases to trimming and J lost 4 bases; unmatched junction nucleotides: 7. Germline CDR1 and CDR2: SGHTA and FQGNSA. The CDR3 totals 14 residues. CDR3 in amino acids: CASRAGSGTGELFF. Here the CDR3 DNA reads TGTGCCAGCCGAGCGGGGAGTGGCACCGGGGAGCTGTTTTTT.

This clonotype was found a few times. J is TRBJ2-3 and V is TRBV5-6, with 11 bases matching TRBD2. Per germline, CDR1 SGHDT and CDR2 YYEEEE. There are 16 residues in the CDR3. The V and J ends lost 2 bases and 4 bases, in that order; junction bases with no gene match: 6. The CDR3 here is CASSFSSGRAADTQYF. In DNA, the CDR3 is TGTGCCAGCAGCTTTAGTAGCGGGAGGGCCGCAGATACGCAGTATTTT.

Turning to this clonotype: Its ends do not fully match the called genes, so a read error is possible. V usage is TRBV10-2 and J usage is TRBJ2-7, with D unresolved. This CDR3 has 12 amino acids. CDR1 and CDR2 (germline): WSHSY, SAAADI. CDR3 DNA sequence: TGCGCCAGCAGTGACGGTACCTACGGGCAGCACTTC. Its protein is CASSDGTYGQHF.

The table lists this clonotype with many counts. This rearrangement joins TRBV5-4 to TRBJ2-7; D gene uncertain. Trimming pared 4 bases from V and 10 bases from J, leaving 18 bases between. Germline-derived CDR1 and CDR2 are SGHNT and YYREEE (reference sequence). The CDR3 contains 13 residues. As DNA, the CDR3 is TGTGCCAGCAGCAGCCCGCAGACGGGCAAACAGTACTTC. This translates into CASSSPQTGKQYF.

This clonotype was counted ten times or more. The chain joins TRBV7-9 to TRBJ1-4; D is undetermined. The CDR3 extends over 14 amino acids. Germline V lookup: CDR1 SEHNR, CDR2 FQNEAQ (reference sequence). The germline V and J ends were trimmed by 5 bases and 3 bases, with 10 bases remaining between them. Written as DNA, the CDR3 is TGTGCCAGCAGCCCGGCGGCGCCTAATGAAAAACTGTTTTTT. Protein product: CASSPAAPNEKLFF.

This clonotype was seen at least ten times. J is TRBJ2-7 and V is TRBV24-1; D ambiguous. With 3 bases removed from V and 1 base from J, the gap between germline ends came to 3 bases. Germline CDR1 is KGHDR and CDR2 is SFDVKD. There are 12 residues in the CDR3. The CDR3 loop is CATSDQSYEQYF. The CDR3, as DNA: TGTGCCACCAGTGATCAATCCTACGAGCAGTACTTC.

This clonotype has a count of ten or more. The rearrangement links TRBV30 to TRBJ2-1; no clear D. The CDR3 has 9 residues. The germline V gene encodes CDR1 GTSNPN and CDR2 SVGIG (reference sequence). V was shortened by 5 bases and J by 7 bases, with 3 bases between the two germline ends. The DNA of the CDR3 is TGTGCCTGGGTGAATGAGCAGTTCTTC. Amino acid sequence: CAWVNEQFF.

V is TRBV6-6 and J is TRBJ1-5, with unresolved D. Germline loops: CDR1 MNHNY, CDR2 SVGAGI (reference sequence). The V and J ends lost 7 bases and 4 bases respectively, with 17 bases between them. This CDR3 contains 15 residues. The CDR3 sequence is CASNLDGSPNQPQHF. DNA for the CDR3: TGTGCCAGCAATCTAGATGGGTCTCCAAATCAGCCCCAGCATTTT.